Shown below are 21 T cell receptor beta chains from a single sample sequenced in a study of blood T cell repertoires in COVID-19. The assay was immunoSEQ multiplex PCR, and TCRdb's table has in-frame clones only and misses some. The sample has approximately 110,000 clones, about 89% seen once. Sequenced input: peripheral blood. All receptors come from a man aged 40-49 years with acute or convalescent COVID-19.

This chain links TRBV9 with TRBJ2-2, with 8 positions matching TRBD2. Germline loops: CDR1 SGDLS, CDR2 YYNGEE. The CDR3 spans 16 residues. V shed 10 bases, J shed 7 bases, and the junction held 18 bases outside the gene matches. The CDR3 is CAQRQLQRERVGELFF. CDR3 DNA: TGTGCCCAGAGGCAGCTCCAGCGGGAGCGGGTCGGGGAGCTGTTTTTT.

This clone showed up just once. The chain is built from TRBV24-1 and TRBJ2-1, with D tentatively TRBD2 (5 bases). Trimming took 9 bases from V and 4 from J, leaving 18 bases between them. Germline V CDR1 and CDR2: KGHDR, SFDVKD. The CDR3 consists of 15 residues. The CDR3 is CATSMTSGGYNEQFF. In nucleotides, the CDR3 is TGTGCCACCTCTATGACGAGCGGAGGATACAATGAGCAGTTCTTC.

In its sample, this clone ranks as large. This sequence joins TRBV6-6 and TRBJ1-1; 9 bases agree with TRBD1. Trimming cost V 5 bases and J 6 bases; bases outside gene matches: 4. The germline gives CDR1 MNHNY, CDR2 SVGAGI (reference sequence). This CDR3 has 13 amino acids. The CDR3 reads CASSPTGGAEAFF. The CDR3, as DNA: TGTGCCAGCAGTCCGACAGGGGGGGCTGAAGCTTTCTTT.

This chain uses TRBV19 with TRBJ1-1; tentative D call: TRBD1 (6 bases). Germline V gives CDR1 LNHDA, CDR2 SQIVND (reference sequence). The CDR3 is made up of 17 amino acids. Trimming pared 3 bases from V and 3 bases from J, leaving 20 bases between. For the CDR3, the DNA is TGTGCCAGTAGTATCAACAGGGTTTACGGCGGAGACACTGAAGCTTTCTTT. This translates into CASSINRVYGGDTEAFF.

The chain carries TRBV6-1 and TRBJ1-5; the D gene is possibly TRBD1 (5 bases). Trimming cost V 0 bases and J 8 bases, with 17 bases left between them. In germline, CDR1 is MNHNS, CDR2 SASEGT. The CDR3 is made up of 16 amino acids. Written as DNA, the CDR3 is TGTGCCAGCAGTGAAGCGGGGAGGGGTCTGGGCGAGCCCCAGCATTTT. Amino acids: CASSEAGRGLGEPQHF.

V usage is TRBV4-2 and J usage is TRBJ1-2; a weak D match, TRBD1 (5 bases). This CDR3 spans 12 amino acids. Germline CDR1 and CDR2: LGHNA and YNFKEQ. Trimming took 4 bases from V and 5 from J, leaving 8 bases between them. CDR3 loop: CASSLQGYGYTF. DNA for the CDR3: TGTGCCAGCAGCCTCCAGGGTTATGGCTACACCTTC.

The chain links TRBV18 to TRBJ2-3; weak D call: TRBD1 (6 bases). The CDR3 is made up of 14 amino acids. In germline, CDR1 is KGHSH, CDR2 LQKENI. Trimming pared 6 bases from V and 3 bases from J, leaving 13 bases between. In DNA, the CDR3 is TGTGCCAGCTCCTCCCAGGGGCAGACAGATACGCAGTATTTT. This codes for CASSSQGQTDTQYF.

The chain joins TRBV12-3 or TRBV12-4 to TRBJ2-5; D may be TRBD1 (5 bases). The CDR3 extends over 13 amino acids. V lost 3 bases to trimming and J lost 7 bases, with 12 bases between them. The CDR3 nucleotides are TGTGCCAGCAGTTTTTCGCAGCAGGGGACCCAGTACTTC. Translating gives CASSFSQQGTQYF.

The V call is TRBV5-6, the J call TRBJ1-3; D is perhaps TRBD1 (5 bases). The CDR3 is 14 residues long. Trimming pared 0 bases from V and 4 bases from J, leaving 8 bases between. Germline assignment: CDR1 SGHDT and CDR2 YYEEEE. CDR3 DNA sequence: TGTGCCAGCAGCTTGGGGGACTGGGGAAACACCATATATTTT. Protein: CASSLGDWGNTIYF.

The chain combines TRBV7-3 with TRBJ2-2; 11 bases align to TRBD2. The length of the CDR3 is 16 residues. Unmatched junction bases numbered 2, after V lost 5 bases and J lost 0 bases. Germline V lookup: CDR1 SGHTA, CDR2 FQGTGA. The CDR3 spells CASSASGGPNTGELFF. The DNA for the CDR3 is TGTGCCAGCAGCGCTAGCGGGGGGCCGAACACCGGGGAGCTGTTTTTT.

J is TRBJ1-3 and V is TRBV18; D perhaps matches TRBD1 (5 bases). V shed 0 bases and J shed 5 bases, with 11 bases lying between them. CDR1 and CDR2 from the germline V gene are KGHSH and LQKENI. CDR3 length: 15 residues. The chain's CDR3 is CASSPPIDSRNTIYF. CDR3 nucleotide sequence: TGTGCCAGCTCACCACCCATCGACAGTAGAAACACCATATATTTT.

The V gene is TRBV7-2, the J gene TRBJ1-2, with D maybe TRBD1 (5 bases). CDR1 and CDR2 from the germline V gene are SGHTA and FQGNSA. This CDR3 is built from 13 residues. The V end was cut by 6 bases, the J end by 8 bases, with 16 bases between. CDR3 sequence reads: CASSPSRDSGYTF. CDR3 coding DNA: TGTGCCAGCAGTCCTAGCCGGGACTCCGGCTACACCTTC. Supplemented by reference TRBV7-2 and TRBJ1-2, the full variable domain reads GAGVSQSPSNKVTEKGKDVELRCDPISGHTALYWYRQSLGQGLEFLIYFQGNSAPDKSGLPSDRFSAERTGGSVSTLTIQRTQQEDSAVYLCASSPSRDSGYTFGSGTRLTVV.

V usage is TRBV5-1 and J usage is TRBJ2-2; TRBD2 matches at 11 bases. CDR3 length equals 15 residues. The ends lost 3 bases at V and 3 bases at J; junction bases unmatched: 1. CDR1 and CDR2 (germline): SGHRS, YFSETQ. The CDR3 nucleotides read TGCGCCAGCAGCTCACTAGCGGGGGACACCGGGGAGCTGTTTTTT. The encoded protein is CASSSLAGDTGELFF.

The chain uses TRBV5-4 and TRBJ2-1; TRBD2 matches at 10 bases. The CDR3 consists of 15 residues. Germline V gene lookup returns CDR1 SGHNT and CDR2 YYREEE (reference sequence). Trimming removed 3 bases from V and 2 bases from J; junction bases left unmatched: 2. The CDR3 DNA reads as TGTGCCAGCAGCTCTACTAGCGGGGCCTACAATGAGCAGTTCTTC. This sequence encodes CASSSTSGAYNEQFF.

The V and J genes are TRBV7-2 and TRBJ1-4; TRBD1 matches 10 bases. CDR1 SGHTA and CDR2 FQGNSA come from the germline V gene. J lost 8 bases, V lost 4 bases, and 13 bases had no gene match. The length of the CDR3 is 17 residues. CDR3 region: CASSSRNPGTGVEKLFF. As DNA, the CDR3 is TGTGCCAGCAGCTCCCGAAACCCCGGGACAGGGGTAGAAAAACTGTTTTTT.

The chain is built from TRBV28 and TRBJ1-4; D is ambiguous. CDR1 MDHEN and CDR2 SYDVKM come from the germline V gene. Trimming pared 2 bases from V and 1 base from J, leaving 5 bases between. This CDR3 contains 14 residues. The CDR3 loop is CASSLIGTNEKLFF. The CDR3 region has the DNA TGTGCCAGCAGTTTAATCGGAACTAATGAAAAACTGTTTTTT.

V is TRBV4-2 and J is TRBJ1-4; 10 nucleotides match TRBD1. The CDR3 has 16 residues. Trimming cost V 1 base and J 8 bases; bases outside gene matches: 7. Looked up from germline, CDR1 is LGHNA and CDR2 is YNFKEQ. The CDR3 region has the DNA TGTGCCAGCAGCCAAGTGGGACAGGGGACAGGGGAAAAACTGTTTTTT. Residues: CASSQVGQGTGEKLFF.

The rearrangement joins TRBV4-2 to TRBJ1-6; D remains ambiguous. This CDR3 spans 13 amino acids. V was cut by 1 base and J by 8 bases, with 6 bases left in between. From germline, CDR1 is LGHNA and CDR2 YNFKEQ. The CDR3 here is CASSQARDSPLHF. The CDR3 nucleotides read TGTGCCAGCAGCCAAGCCCGGGATTCACCCCTCCACTTT.

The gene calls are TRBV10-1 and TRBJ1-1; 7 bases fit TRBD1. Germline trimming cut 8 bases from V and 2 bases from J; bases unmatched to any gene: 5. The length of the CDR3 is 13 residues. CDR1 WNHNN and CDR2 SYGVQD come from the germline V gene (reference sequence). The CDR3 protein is CASRQGPNTEAFF. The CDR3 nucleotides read TGCGCCAGCCGACAGGGACCAAACACTGAAGCTTTCTTT.

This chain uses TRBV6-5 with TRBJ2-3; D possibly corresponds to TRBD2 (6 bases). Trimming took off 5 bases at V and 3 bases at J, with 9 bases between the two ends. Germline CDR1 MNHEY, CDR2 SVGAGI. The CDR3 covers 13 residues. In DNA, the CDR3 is TGTGCCAGCAGTACGGGAGCTACAGATACGCAGTATTTT. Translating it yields CASSTGATDTQYF.

The CDR3 coding sequence is TGTGCCAGCAGCCGCCCCCGGGGGGCGGGGAACACTGAAGCTTTCTTT. Its translation: CASSRPRGAGNTEAFF. This chain uses TRBV7-9 with TRBJ1-1; D might be TRBD1 (6 bases). This CDR3 contains 16 residues. Germline CDR1 and CDR2: SEHNR and FQNEAQ (reference sequence). Trimming removed 5 bases from V and 1 base from J, with 17 bases in between.